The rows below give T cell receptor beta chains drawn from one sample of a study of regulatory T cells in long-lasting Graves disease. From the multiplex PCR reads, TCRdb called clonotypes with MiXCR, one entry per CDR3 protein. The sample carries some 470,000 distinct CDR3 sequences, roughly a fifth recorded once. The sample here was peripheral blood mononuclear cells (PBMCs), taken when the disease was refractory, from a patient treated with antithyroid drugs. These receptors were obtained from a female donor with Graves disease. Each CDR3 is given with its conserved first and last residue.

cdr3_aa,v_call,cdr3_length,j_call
CASSTWTVETQYF,TRBV11-2,13,TRBJ2-5
CASSLVGGAGEEKLFF,TRBV5-1,16,TRBJ1-4
CASSDGQGGENTIYF,TRBV5-1,15,TRBJ1-3
CASSLRQGELQYF,TRBV7-3,13,TRBJ2-7
CASSQSGNNEQFF,TRBV3-1,13,TRBJ2-1
CSARVFRTEAFF,TRBV20-1,12,TRBJ1-1
CATSESGTGPLNEKLFF,TRBV24-1,17,TRBJ1-4
CASSQGLAGSKQYF,TRBV7-2,14,TRBJ2-7
CSALPGQGLSTEAFF,TRBV20-1,15,TRBJ1-1
CASGLGGVNQPQHF,TRBV12-5,14,TRBJ1-5
CAILTGVGYTF,TRBV7-2,11,TRBJ1-2
CASSGQGRFEQYF,TRBV2,13,TRBJ2-7
CASSFFRTGANTGELFF,TRBV28,17,TRBJ2-2
CSARGQGANYGYTF,TRBV20-1,14,TRBJ1-2
CASSSYRANYGYTF,TRBV7-2,14,TRBJ1-2
CASSVVDSSYEQYF,TRBV9,14,TRBJ2-7
CASSTIPGQGRIGELFF,TRBV7-8,17,TRBJ2-2
CASRTTGEETQYF,TRBV7-9,13,TRBJ2-5
CSVQGAYEQYF,TRBV29-1,11,TRBJ2-7
CASSFSLGQGSYEQYF,TRBV28,16,TRBJ2-7
CASSPDRGRNNEQFF,TRBV28,15,TRBJ2-1
CASSQEQGSLTQYF,TRBV3-1,14,TRBJ2-5
CASSSGQGAIYGYTF,TRBV28,15,TRBJ1-2
CASSQERVIIYGYTF,TRBV4-3,15,TRBJ1-2
CASSLGQENEQFF,TRBV12-3/TRBV12-4,13,TRBJ2-1
CASSLDGLQIGTQYF,TRBV11-2,15,TRBJ2-5
CASSQNTEAFF,TRBV28,11,TRBJ1-1